The rows below give T cell receptor beta chains drawn from one sample of a study of blood T cell repertoires in COVID-19. Method: immunoSEQ multiplex PCR; TCRdb's copy keeps in-frame clones and lacks some. The table has about 42,000 clones, about nine tenths seen once. The sequenced sample consisted of peripheral blood. The source is a human donor in a cohort sampled during active COVID-19. The CDR3 runs from the conserved cysteine through the conserved F or W. A D gene is named only where the DNA matches it firmly. Only some rows state a clone size, as once, few, many or a class for expanded clones.

>-|TRBJ1-2|TRBV19|TRBD1
TGTGCCAGTAACGCAGGGGGTAACTATGGCTACACCTTC
CASNAGGNYGYTF
>-|TRBJ1-5|TRBV25-1|TRBD1
TGTGCCAGCAGGGGGACAGATTCCGATCAGCCCCAGCATTTT
CASRGTDSDQPQHF
>-|TRBJ1-6|TRBV7-6|-
TGTGCCAGCAGTTCAGGGGTTGAAGGTTCACCCCTCCACTTT
CASSSGVEGSPLHF
>-|TRBJ2-7|TRBV9|TRBD1
TGTGCCAGCAGCGTCTCCGGGACAGGGGTCCCTCAGTACGAGCAGTACTTC
CASSVSGTGVPQYEQYF
>-|TRBJ1-2|TRBV15|-
TGTGCCACCAGCAGAGATCGGGGGAGAGGTAACGGCTACACCTTC
CATSRDRGRGNGYTF
>once|TRBJ2-7|TRBV6-2/TRBV6-3|TRBD1
TGTGCCAGCAGTTATCCGAGGACAGGCCATTACGAGCAGTACTTC
CASSYPRTGHYEQYF
>-|TRBJ2-7|TRBV19|-
TGTGCCAGTAGTTTCCTAGGGGGCTCCTACGAGCAGTACTTC
CASSFLGGSYEQYF
>once|TRBJ2-7|TRBV6-2/TRBV6-3|TRBD2
TGTGCCAGCAGTCCGGCGGGGGGCCAACGATCGTACGAGCAGTACTTC
CASSPAGGQRSYEQYF
>-|TRBJ2-7|TRBV6-5|-
TGTGCCAGCAGCCTTGGACAGCCTTCCTACGAGCAGTACTTC
CASSLGQPSYEQYF
>-|TRBJ1-2|TRBV5-1|-
TGCGCCAGCAGCCGAGAGACTAACTATGGCTACACCTTC
CASSRETNYGYTF
>-|TRBJ2-7|TRBV7-9|TRBD1
TGTGCCAGCAGCTTAGGACAGGGGGCAGGAGAGCAGTACTTC
CASSLGQGAGEQYF
>-|TRBJ1-6|TRBV20-1|-
TGCAGTGCTAGTATCTCGAGCTCCTATAATTCACCCCTCCACTTT
CSASISSSYNSPLHF
>-|TRBJ2-7|TRBV5-6|-
TGTGCCAGCAGCCCCTACAGGGGGGGCGGCGAGCAGTACTTC
CASSPYRGGGEQYF
>-|TRBJ1-1|TRBV7-9|-
TGTGCCAGCAGCGTATGGGGGGGACACACTGAAGCTTTCTTT
CASSVWGGHTEAFF
>-|TRBJ2-7|TRBV6-5|TRBD1
TGTGCCAGCACTCGGACAGGTCTTTACGAGCAGTACTTC
CASTRTGLYEQYF
>-|TRBJ1-1|TRBV7-6|-
TGTGCCAGCAGCTTACAGGGAGGAGACACTGAAGCTTTCTTT
CASSLQGGDTEAFF
>-|TRBJ1-5|TRBV12-3/TRBV12-4|-
TGTGCCAGCAGCCTACTGACAGAGCAGCCCCAGCATTTT
CASSLLTEQPQHF
>-|TRBJ2-7|TRBV18|TRBD2
TGTGCCAGCTCACACGGGGGGGCCTACGAGCAGTACTTC
CASSHGGAYEQYF
>-|TRBJ2-7|TRBV27|TRBD1
TGTGCCAGCAGTGCCCGGGACAGACCCTACGAGCAGTACTTC
CASSARDRPYEQYF
>-|TRBJ2-7|TRBV9|TRBD1
TGTGCCAGCAGCCCCCGGACAGGAACAAACTACGAGCAGTACTTC
CASSPRTGTNYEQYF
>-|TRBJ2-7|TRBV7-8|TRBD1
TGTGCCAGCAGCGACCGCCGCAGGGGGACAGGGGTTTCCTACGAGCAGTACTTC
CASSDRRRGTGVSYEQYF
>few|TRBJ1-1|TRBV7-9|TRBD1
TGTGCCAGCAGCCCGCCAGGGGGACCTGAAGCTTTCTTT
CASSPPGGPEAFF
>-|TRBJ2-7|TRBV12-3/TRBV12-4|-
TGTGCCAGCAGTTACGGGTTCTACGAGCAGTACTTC
CASSYGFYEQYF
>few|TRBJ2-1|TRBV9|-
TGTGCCAGCAGCGTGACGGGACTCGTCATTAGGGAGCAGTTCTTC
CASSVTGLVIREQFF
>-|TRBJ1-4|TRBV11-2|TRBD1
TGTGCCAGCAGCCCCCGTAGGGGGACAGTTGGTAATGAAAAACTGTTTTTT
CASSPRRGTVGNEKLFF
>-|TRBJ1-1|TRBV7-9|-
TGTGCCAGCAGCGGGGGACAGAACACTGAAGCTTTCTTT
CASSGGQNTEAFF
>-|TRBJ2-7|TRBV19|-
TGTGCCAGTAGTATTTTCCTAGGGAGCTCCTACGAGCAGTACTTC
CASSIFLGSSYEQYF
>-|TRBJ2-7|TRBV2|TRBD1
TGTGCCAGCAGTTACAGGGGATTCGGCTACGAGCAGTACTTC
CASSYRGFGYEQYF
>-|TRBJ1-1|TRBV19|TRBD1
TGTGCCAGTGCAACAGGGGGCGGGGGTGCTGAAGCTTTCTTT
CASATGGGGAEAFF
>-|TRBJ1-2|TRBV4-3|-
TGCGCCAGCAGCCTAACGAAGGAGCACCTCTATGGCTACACCTTC
CASSLTKEHLYGYTF
>-|TRBJ1-1|TRBV7-2|-
TGTGCCAGCAGCTTGGGGGGGGCCATGAACACTGAAGCTTTCTTT
CASSLGGAMNTEAFF
>-|TRBJ1-2|TRBV7-9|-
TGTGCCAGCAGCTCCCTTTATGGCTACACCTTC
CASSSLYGYTF
>-|TRBJ1-2|TRBV5-8|TRBD1
TGTGCCAGCAGCCCAGGACAGGGTTGGTATGGCTACACCTTC
CASSPGQGWYGYTF
>-|TRBJ1-2|TRBV29-1|TRBD1
TGCAGCGTTGTCGGGACAGGGGAAAACTATGGCTACACCTTC
CSVVGTGENYGYTF
>-|TRBJ1-1|TRBV7-2|-
TGTGCCAGCAGCTTAGGGCCGGCAGGTGAGGGGAACACTGAAGCTTTCTTT
CASSLGPAGEGNTEAFF
>-|TRBJ2-7|TRBV5-1|-
TGCGCCAGCAGCTTGGATCCAGGGTCGGGCGCCGAGCAGTACTTC
CASSLDPGSGAEQYF
>-|TRBJ1-1|TRBV4-3|TRBD1
TGCGCCAGCAGCCAAACCACAGGGGGCGACACTGAAGCTTTCTTT
CASSQTTGGDTEAFF
>-|TRBJ1-5|TRBV7-2|-
TGTGCCAGCAGCCCAGCCAGGGTTAGCAATCAGCCCCAGCATTTT
CASSPARVSNQPQHF
>-|TRBJ2-7|TRBV4-1|TRBD1
TGCGCCAGCAGCCAAGCGGGACAGGGAACCTACGAGCAGTACTTC
CASSQAGQGTYEQYF